This T cell receptor (beta chain) is drawn from a study of breast tumors, draining lymph nodes, adjacent tissues. In germline, CDR1 is SEHNR, CDR2 FQNEAQ (reference sequence). The CDR3 is made up of 12 amino acids. V dropped 4 bases and J dropped 8 bases, with 8 bases sitting between them. In this sample, this clonotype turned up many times. Samples came from axillary lymph nodes draining the breast cancer. MiXCR, applied by TCRdb to the multiplex PCR reads, yields one record per CDR3 protein. The data hold over 150,000 distinct CDR3 sequences, with 30% to 40% observed a single time. The chain recombines TRBV7-9 with TRBJ1-4; D is undetermined. Sequences were obtained from axillary lymph node tissue. The sequence came from a female donor with breast cancer. Some clones in this sample may be carry-over from other donors' samples. Written as DNA, the CDR3 is TGTGCCAGCAGCTCACGTCAGGAAAAACTGTTTTTT. Its protein product is CASSSRQEKLFF.